The 24 T cell receptor beta chains in this list originate from one sample, sequenced in a study of blood T cells in healthy people across ages. It was with a sample-barcoded 5' primer and a J-beta primer mix that a second PCR of roughly 6 to 11 cycles was run. TCRdb reprocessed the 5' RACE reads with MiXCR, giving one entry per CDR3 protein. This sample carries fewer than 2,000,000 distinct CDR3 sequences, roughly 43% of them seen once, and the ten largest clones take 23%. The specimen sequenced was blood. Source of these receptors: a human donor in good health.

A remark on this clonotype: This may arise from a read error, as a much more abundant clone is one base away. The chain recombines TRBV5-4 with TRBJ2-3; D ambiguous. Trimming took off 6 bases at V and 4 bases at J, with 6 bases between the two ends. CDR1 and CDR2 from the germline V gene are SGHNT and YYREEE (reference sequence). This CDR3 is built from 11 residues. DNA for the CDR3: TGTGCCAGCACCTCCTCAGATACGCAGTATTTT. This gives the protein CASTSSDTQYF.

The V and J genes are TRBV24-1 and TRBJ2-4, with TRBD1 matching over 7 bases. The DNA end is a closer match to TRBJ2-7, so the J assignment may be wrong. The CDR3 loop spans 15 amino acids. Germline CDR1 reads KGHDR; CDR2 reads SFDVKD. The CDR3 protein is CATSHSTGKNYEQYF. The CDR3 bases are TGTGCCACCAGTCACTCGACAGGGAAGAACTACGAGCAGTACTTC.

The gene calls are TRBV20-1 and TRBJ2-1, with 7 bases fitting TRBD2. From germline, CDR1 is DFQATT and CDR2 SNEGSKA (reference sequence). The CDR3 runs to 13 residues. V was pared by 6 bases and J by 6 bases, with 8 bases of the junction left unmatched. CDR3: CSAPREGPNEQFF. The CDR3 DNA reads as TGCAGTGCGCCTAGGGAGGGCCCCAATGAGCAGTTCTTC.

This clonotype came up a few times. The chain uses TRBV20-1 and TRBJ2-1; 7 nucleotides match TRBD2. V gave up 5 bases and J gave up 5 bases; unmatched junction bases: 12. Germline CDR1 reads DFQATT; CDR2 reads SNEGSKA (reference sequence). The CDR3 consists of 15 residues. This CDR3 is CSAHPRGGVNNEQFF. In DNA form, the CDR3 reads TGCAGTGCTCACCCTCGTGGGGGGGTTAACAATGAGCAGTTCTTC.

V and J are TRBV11-2 and TRBJ2-5, with no clear D. CDR3 length: 14 residues. Germline V gene lookup returns CDR1 SGHAT and CDR2 FQNNGV. V dropped 1 base and J dropped 7 bases, with 13 bases sitting between them. The CDR3 nucleotides read TGTGCCAGCAGCTTAGTTTGGACCGCCCCGACCCAGTACTTC. Translation: CASSLVWTAPTQYF.

CDR3: CASSLVRTQGAREQYF. In DNA, the CDR3 is TGTGCCAGCAGCTTAGTCCGCACACAGGGGGCGCGCGAGCAGTACTTC. The V gene is TRBV7-2, the J gene TRBJ2-7, with 9 positions matching TRBD1. Germline trimming cut 1 base from V and 6 bases from J; bases unmatched to any gene: 10. The CDR3 is made up of 16 amino acids. Germline CDR1 SGHTA, CDR2 FQGNSA.

V usage is TRBV24-1 and J usage is TRBJ1-2, with D possibly matching TRBD1 (5 bases). This CDR3 is built from 11 residues. From germline, CDR1 is KGHDR and CDR2 SFDVKD. The ends were cut back, 4 bases at V and 8 bases at J, with 7 bases in the middle. The CDR3 spells CATSDWTGYTF. DNA of the CDR3: TGTGCCACCAGTGACTGGACAGGCTACACCTTC.

This rearrangement joins TRBV28 to TRBJ2-2, with TRBD1 as a possible D gene (6 bases). Germline CDR1 and CDR2: MDHEN and SYDVKM. The CDR3 contains 16 residues. The germline V and J ends were trimmed by 5 bases and 4 bases, with 17 bases remaining between them. CDR3 bases: TGTGCCAGCAGTGGAGAAGGGGGTTGGGGCACCGGGGAGCTGTTTTTT. Protein product: CASSGEGGWGTGELFF.

This clonotype was detected only a few times. The CDR3 protein is CSASGVGLDTEAFF. The DNA of the CDR3 is TGCAGTGCTAGTGGAGTGGGCTTAGACACTGAAGCTTTCTTT. The chain joins TRBV20-1 to TRBJ1-1, with unresolved D. CDR1 and CDR2 (germline): DFQATT, SNEGSKA (reference sequence). The V and J ends lost 3 bases and 3 bases respectively, with 14 bases between them. This CDR3 region has 14 residues.

The chain combines TRBV6-5 with TRBJ1-6; D gene uncertain. Germline CDR1 MNHEY, CDR2 SVGAGI. Trimming left V 3 bases short and J 5 bases short, with 11 bases between. The CDR3 totals 15 residues. In nucleotides, the CDR3 is TGTGCCAGCAGTTATATCGGACCCCATAATTCACCCCTCCACTTT. Translation gives CASSYIGPHNSPLHF.

The rearrangement uses TRBV7-2 and TRBJ2-1; 8 nucleotides agree with TRBD2. J was trimmed by 9 bases and V by 1 base; bases with no gene match: 11. Per the germline V gene, CDR1 is SGHTA and CDR2 is FQGNSA. This CDR3 has 16 residues. The CDR3 is CASSLVWSGGSGEQFF. CDR3 DNA: TGTGCCAGCAGCTTAGTTTGGTCGGGGGGGAGCGGTGAGCAGTTCTTC.

This clonotype was counted only a few times. The V gene is TRBV3-1, the J gene TRBJ2-5; 7 bases map to TRBD1. The last part of the DNA fits TRBJ2-7 better; the J call may be wrong. Germline loops: CDR1 LGHDT, CDR2 YNNKEL (reference sequence). The CDR3 loop spans 14 amino acids. CDR3 sequence reads: CASSLQGLGSEQYF. The CDR3 DNA follows: TGTGCCAGCAGTCTACAGGGGCTTGGGAGCGAGCAGTACTTC.

The table lists this clonotype with a few counts. The chain couples TRBV20-1 to TRBJ1-2; 7 bases agree with TRBD1. Germline trimming cut 8 bases from V and 4 bases from J; bases unmatched to any gene: 10. The CDR3 runs to 13 residues. CDR1 is DFQATT and CDR2 is SNEGSKA in the germline V gene (reference sequence). The CDR3, as DNA: TGCAGTCCGAAAGGGGGCTTAGTCTATGGCTACACCTTC. Translation: CSPKGGLVYGYTF.

This clonotype was observed a few times. The J gene is TRBJ1-1, the V gene TRBV28; TRBD1 is a possible D gene (5 bases). From germline, CDR1 is MDHEN and CDR2 SYDVKM. This CDR3 spans 14 amino acids. The V end lost 8 bases, the J end lost 4 bases, and 17 bases lay between the germline ends. CDR3 sequence (DNA): TGTGCCAGCCGGGACTGGACGGGAGGCACTGAAGCTTTCTTT. Its translation is CASRDWTGGTEAFF.

The chain recombines TRBV7-2 with TRBJ2-1; D is unclear. This CDR3 is built from 15 residues. Trimming left V 5 bases short and J 7 bases short, with 18 bases between. CDR1 is SGHTA and CDR2 is FQGNSA in the germline V gene. The CDR3 DNA sequence: TGTGCCAGCAGCCAAGACTCGGTCGTAGGAAATGAGCAGTTCTTC. Residues: CASSQDSVVGNEQFF. The entire variable domain, with the rest obtained from reference TRBV7-2 and TRBJ2-1, is as follows: GAGVSQSPSNKVTEKGKDVELRCDPISGHTALYWYRQSLGQGLEFLIYFQGNSAPDKSGLPSDRFSAERTGGSVSTLTIQRTQQEDSAVYLCASSQDSVVGNEQFFGPGTRLTVL.

The rearrangement links TRBV7-2 to TRBJ2-5; 8 nucleotides line up with TRBD2. Per the germline V gene, CDR1 is SGHTA and CDR2 is FQGNSA. Trimming at V came to 4 bases and at J to 5 bases, leaving 12 bases not matched to a gene. The CDR3 is made up of 16 amino acids. The CDR3 DNA sequence: TGTGCCAGCAGCTGGCAAGGGACTAGTAATCGCGAGACCCAGTACTTC. Its translation is CASSWQGTSNRETQYF.

This clonotype was seen a handful of times. The genes are TRBV10-3 and TRBJ2-5; D is possibly TRBD1 or TRBD2 (6 bases each). In germline, CDR1 is ENHRY, CDR2 SYGVKD. The CDR3 is 13 amino acids. V was shortened by 7 bases and J by 4 bases, with 13 bases between the two germline ends. CDR3 nucleotides: TGTGCCATCAACGGGGGCAGGGGAGAGACCCAGTACTTC. Amino acid sequence: CAINGGRGETQYF.

CDR3 DNA sequence: TGTGCCAGCACTCTGGGAGACCCCGTGCAGTACTTC. Translating it yields CASTLGDPVQYF. This sequence joins TRBV6-1 and TRBJ2-4; maybe TRBD2 (5 bases). Germline V CDR1 and CDR2: MNHNS, SASEGT. V was clipped by 7 bases and J by 13 bases, with 17 bases between them. CDR3 size: 12 residues.

This clonotype turned up a few times. The chain recombines TRBV10-3 with TRBJ2-5, with D possibly called TRBD1 or TRBD2 (5 bases each). The CDR3 extends over 13 amino acids. Germline V CDR1 and CDR2: ENHRY, SYGVKD. The V end was cut by 6 bases, the J end by 2 bases, with 10 bases between. The CDR3 nucleotides read TGTGCCATCAGCCGGGACGCACAAGAGACCCAGTACTTC. Translated: CAISRDAQETQYF.

With regard to this clonotype: The junction departs from the called germline gene at one end, perhaps through a read error. The CDR3 sequence: CACSFSENIQYF. The CDR3, as DNA: TGTGCCTGCAGTTTTTCAGAAAACATTCAGTACTTC. V gene TRBV14 combines with J gene TRBJ2-4, with no clear D. This CDR3 has 12 amino acids. Looked up from germline, CDR1 is SGHDN and CDR2 is FVKESK.

This clonotype was recorded a few times. This rearrangement joins TRBV18 to TRBJ2-3; 7 positions agree with TRBD1. This CDR3 spans 15 amino acids. Germline values: CDR1 KGHSH, CDR2 LQKENI. V was pared by 2 bases and J by 5 bases, with 7 bases of the junction left unmatched. CDR3 amino acids: CASSPRDSEQDTQYF. Written as DNA, the CDR3 is TGTGCCAGCTCACCAAGGGACAGTGAACAAGATACGCAGTATTTT. The full variable domain, with the rest looked up from reference TRBV18 and TRBJ2-3, is NAGVMQNPRHLVRRRGQEARLRCSPMKGHSHVYWYRQLPEEGLKFMVYLQKENIIDESGMPKERFSAEFPKEGPSILRIQQVVRGDSAAYFCASSPRDSEQDTQYFGPGTRLTVL.

DNA for the CDR3: TGTGCCAGCTCCCAAGGACGGAACAATCAGCCCCAGCATTTT. This sequence encodes CASSQGRNNQPQHF. V usage is TRBV18 and J usage is TRBJ1-5; D not certain. Trimming left V 6 bases short and J 3 bases short, with 12 bases between. Germline loops: CDR1 KGHSH, CDR2 LQKENI. The CDR3 is 14 residues long.

This chain joins TRBV6-5 and TRBJ1-1; D possibly corresponds to TRBD1 (5 bases). Trimming pared 5 bases from V and 1 base from J, leaving 17 bases between. This CDR3 is built from 16 residues. Germline-derived CDR1 and CDR2 are MNHEY and SVGAGI. CDR3 in DNA: TGTGCCAGCAGTGCTACTCCAGGGCTTCCGAACACTGAAGCTTTCTTT. Translated, it gives CASSATPGLPNTEAFF.

This clonotype has only a few counts. The J gene is TRBJ1-6, the V gene TRBV12-3 or TRBV12-4, with D possibly being TRBD1 (5 bases). Trimming removed 5 bases at V and 5 bases at J, with 13 bases between. CDR3 length: 15 amino acids. CDR3 residues: CASSPQGLNNSPLHF. The CDR3 nucleotides read TGTGCCAGCAGTCCCCAGGGCTTAAATAATTCACCCCTCCACTTT.